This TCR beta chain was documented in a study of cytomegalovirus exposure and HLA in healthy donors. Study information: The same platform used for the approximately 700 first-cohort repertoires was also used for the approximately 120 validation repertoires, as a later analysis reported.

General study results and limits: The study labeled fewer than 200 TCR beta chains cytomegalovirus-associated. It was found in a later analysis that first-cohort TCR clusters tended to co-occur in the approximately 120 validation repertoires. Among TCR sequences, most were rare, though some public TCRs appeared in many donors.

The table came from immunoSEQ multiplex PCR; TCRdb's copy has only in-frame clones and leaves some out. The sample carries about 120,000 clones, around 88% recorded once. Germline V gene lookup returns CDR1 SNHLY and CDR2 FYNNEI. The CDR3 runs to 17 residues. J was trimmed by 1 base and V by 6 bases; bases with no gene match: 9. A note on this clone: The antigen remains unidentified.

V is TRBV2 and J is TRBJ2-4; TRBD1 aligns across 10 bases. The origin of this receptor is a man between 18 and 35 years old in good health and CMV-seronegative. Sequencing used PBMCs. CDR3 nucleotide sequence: TGTGCCAGCAGGGGACAGGGGCCCAGGCAGGCCAAAAACATTCAGTACTTC. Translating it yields CASRGQGPRQAKNIQYF.